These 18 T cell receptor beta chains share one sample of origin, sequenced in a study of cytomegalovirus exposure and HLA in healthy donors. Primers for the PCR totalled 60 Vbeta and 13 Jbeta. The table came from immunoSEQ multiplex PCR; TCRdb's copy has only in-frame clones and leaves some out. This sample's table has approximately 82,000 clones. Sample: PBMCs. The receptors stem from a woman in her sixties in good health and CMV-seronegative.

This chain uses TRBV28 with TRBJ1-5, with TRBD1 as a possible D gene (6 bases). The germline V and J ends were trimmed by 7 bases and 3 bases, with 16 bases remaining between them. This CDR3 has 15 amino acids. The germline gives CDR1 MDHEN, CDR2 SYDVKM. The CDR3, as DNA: TGTGCCAGCACCTGGGGGCCGGGCCTCAATCAGCCCCAGCATTTT. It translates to CASTWGPGLNQPQHF.

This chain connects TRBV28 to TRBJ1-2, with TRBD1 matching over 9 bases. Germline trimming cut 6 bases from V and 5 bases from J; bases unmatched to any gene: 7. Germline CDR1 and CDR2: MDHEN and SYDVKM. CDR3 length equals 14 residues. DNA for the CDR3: TGTGCCAGCAGAGAAGGGACAGGGTCTTATGGCTACACCTTC. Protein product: CASREGTGSYGYTF.

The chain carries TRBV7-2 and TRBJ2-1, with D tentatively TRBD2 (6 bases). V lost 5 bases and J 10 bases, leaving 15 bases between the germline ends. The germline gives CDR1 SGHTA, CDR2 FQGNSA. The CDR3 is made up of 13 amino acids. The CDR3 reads CASSTRNSGEQFF. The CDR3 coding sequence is TGTGCCAGCAGCACACGAAACAGCGGGGAGCAGTTCTTC.

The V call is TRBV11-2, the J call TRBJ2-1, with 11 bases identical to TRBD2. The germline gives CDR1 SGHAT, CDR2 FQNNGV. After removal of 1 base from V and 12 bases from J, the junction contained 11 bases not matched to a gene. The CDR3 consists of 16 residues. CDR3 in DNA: TGTGCCAGCAGCTTAGCTAGACTAGCGGGAAATTTGGGGCAGTTCTTC. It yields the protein CASSLARLAGNLGQFF.

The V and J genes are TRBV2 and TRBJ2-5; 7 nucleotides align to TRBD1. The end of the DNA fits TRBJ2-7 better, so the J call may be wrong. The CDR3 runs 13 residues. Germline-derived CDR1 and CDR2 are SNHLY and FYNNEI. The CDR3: CASRWDSTYEQYF. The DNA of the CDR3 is TGTGCCAGCCGCTGGGACAGTACCTACGAGCAGTACTTC.

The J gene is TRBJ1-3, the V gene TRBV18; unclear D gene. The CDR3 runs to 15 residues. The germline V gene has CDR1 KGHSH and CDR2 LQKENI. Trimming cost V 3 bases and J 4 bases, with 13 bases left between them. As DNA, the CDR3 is TGTGCCAGCTCACCTCTCGGAGGTCGAGGAAACACCATATATTTT. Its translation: CASSPLGGRGNTIYF.

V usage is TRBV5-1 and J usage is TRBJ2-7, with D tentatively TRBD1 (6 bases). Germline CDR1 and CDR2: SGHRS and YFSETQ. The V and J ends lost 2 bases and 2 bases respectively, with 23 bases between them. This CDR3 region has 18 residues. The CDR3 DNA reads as TGCGCCAGCAGCTTAACCACCTCGGGACACGAGTTACCCTACGAGCAGTACTTC. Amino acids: CASSLTTSGHELPYEQYF.

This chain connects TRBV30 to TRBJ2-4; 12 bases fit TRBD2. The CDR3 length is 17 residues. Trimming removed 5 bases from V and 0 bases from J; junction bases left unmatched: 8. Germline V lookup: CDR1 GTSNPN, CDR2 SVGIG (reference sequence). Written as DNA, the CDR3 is TGTGCCTGGTACCCTCCTAGCGGGAGGGGAGCCAAAAACATTCAGTACTTC. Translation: CAWYPPSGRGAKNIQYF.

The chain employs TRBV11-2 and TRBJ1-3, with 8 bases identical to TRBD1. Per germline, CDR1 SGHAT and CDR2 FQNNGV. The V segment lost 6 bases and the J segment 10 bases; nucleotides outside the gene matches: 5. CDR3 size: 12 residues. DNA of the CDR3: TGTGCCAGCAGAGCGACAGGGGTGACCATATATTTT. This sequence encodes CASRATGVTIYF.

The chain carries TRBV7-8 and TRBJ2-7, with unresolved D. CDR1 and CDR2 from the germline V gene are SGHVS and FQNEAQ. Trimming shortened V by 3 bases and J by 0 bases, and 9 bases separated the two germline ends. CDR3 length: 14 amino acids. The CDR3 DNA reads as TGTGCCAGCAGCTTTCGGGTTAGCTCCTACGAGCAGTACTTC. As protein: CASSFRVSSYEQYF.

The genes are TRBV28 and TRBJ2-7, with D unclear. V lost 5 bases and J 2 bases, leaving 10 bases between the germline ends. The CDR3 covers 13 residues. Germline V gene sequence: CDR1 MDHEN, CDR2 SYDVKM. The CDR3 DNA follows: TGTGCCAGCAGTCTACAGATTACCTACGAGCAGTACTTC. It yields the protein CASSLQITYEQYF.

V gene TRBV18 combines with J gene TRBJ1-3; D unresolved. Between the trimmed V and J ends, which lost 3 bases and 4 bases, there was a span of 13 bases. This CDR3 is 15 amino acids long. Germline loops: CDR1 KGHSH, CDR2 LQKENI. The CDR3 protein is CASSPREQAGNTIYF. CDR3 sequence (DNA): TGTGCCAGCTCACCGCGCGAGCAGGCCGGAAACACCATATATTTT.

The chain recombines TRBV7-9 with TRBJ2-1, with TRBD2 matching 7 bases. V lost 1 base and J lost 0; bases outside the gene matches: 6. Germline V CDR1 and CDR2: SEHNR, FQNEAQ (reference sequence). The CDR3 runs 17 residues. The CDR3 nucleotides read TGTGCCAGCAGCTTAGGTGCGGGACTAAGCTCCTACAATGAGCAGTTCTTC. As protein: CASSLGAGLSSYNEQFF.

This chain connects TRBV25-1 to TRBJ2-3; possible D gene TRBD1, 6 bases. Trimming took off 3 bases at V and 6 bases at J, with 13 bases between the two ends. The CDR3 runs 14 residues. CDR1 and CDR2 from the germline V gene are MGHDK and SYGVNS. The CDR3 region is CASSDTQGLDTQYF. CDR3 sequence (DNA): TGTGCCAGCAGTGATACACAGGGATTGGATACGCAGTATTTT.

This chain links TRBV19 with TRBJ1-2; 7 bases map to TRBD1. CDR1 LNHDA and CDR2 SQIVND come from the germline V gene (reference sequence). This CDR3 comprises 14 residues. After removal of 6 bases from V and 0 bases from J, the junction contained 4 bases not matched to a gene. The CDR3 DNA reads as TGTGCCAGTAGCCCGACAGGGCCTAACTATGGCTACACCTTC. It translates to CASSPTGPNYGYTF.

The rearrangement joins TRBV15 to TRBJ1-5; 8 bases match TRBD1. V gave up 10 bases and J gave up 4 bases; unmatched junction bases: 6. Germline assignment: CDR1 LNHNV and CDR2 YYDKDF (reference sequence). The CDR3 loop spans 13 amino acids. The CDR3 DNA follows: TGTGCCATTACGGACAGGGAGAATCAGCCCCAGCATTTT. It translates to CAITDRENQPQHF. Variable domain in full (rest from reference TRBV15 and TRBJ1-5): DAMVIQNPRYQVTQFGKPVTLSCSQTLNHNVMYWYQQKSSQAPKLLFHYYDKDFNNEADTPDNFQSRRPNTSFCFLDIRSPGLGDTAMYLCAITDRENQPQHFGDGTRLSIL.

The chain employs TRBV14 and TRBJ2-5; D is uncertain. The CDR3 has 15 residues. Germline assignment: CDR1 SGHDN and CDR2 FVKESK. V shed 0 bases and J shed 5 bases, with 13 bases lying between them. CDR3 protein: CASSQEFPGRETQYF. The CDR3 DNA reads TGTGCCAGCAGCCAAGAGTTTCCGGGTAGGGAGACCCAGTACTTC.

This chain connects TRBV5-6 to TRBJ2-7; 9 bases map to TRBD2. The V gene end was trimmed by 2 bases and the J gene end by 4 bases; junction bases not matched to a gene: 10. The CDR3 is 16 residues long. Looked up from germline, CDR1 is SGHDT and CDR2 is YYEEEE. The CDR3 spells CASSLSAGGLPYEQYF. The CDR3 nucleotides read TGTGCCAGCAGCTTATCGGCGGGAGGGCTCCCTTACGAGCAGTACTTC. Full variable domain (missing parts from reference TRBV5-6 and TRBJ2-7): DAGVTQSPTHLIKTRGQQVTLRCSPKSGHDTVSWYQQALGQGPQFIFQYYEEEERQRGNFPDRFSGHQFPNYSSELNVNALLLGDSALYLCASSLSAGGLPYEQYFGPGTRLTVT.